These T cell receptor beta chains were read from a single sample in a study of blood T cell repertoires in COVID-19. Generated by immunoSEQ multiplex PCR, the TCRdb table keeps only in-frame clones and is missing some. The table has some 150,000 clones, about 87% seen once. What was sequenced was peripheral blood. These receptor sequences come from a man aged 50 to 59 with active COVID-19. The CDR3 runs from the conserved cysteine through the conserved F or W. D genes are given only for firm matches. Where a row states a size, it is once, few, many or the class of an expanded clone; other rows omit it.

cdr3_nt: TGTGCCAGCAGCTTAGCTAGATATACAGATACGCAGTATTTT
cdr3_aa: CASSLARYTDTQYF
j_call: TRBJ2-3
clone_size: once
d_call: -
v_call: TRBV11-2

cdr3_nt: TGCGCCAGCAGCCCGGGACAGGGGGCGTCTCTGAACACTGAAGCTTTCTTT
cdr3_aa: CASSPGQGASLNTEAFF
j_call: TRBJ1-1
clone_size: -
d_call: TRBD1
v_call: TRBV5-1

cdr3_nt: TGTGCCACCAGCCCCCCCCTGGGGGGAGGAAACACCATATATTTT
cdr3_aa: CATSPPLGGGNTIYF
j_call: TRBJ1-3
clone_size: -
d_call: -
v_call: TRBV15

cdr3_nt: TGTGCCAGCAGCCGCAGGGCCCCTGAAGCTTTCTTT
cdr3_aa: CASSRRAPEAFF
j_call: TRBJ1-1
clone_size: -
d_call: -
v_call: TRBV7-2

cdr3_nt: TGTGCCAGCAGCGTTACAGGGAACACTGAAGCTTTCTTT
cdr3_aa: CASSVTGNTEAFF
j_call: TRBJ1-1
clone_size: -
d_call: -
v_call: TRBV11-2

cdr3_nt: TGCGCCAGCAGCCCGAAGAGCGGGGGCCTCGACTACGAGCAGTACTTC
cdr3_aa: CASSPKSGGLDYEQYF
j_call: TRBJ2-7
clone_size: once
d_call: TRBD2
v_call: TRBV4-1

cdr3_nt: TGTGCCAGCAGCTTGGTAGGGACAGGAGCTACCGGGGAGCTGTTTTTT
cdr3_aa: CASSLVGTGATGELFF
j_call: TRBJ2-2
clone_size: once
d_call: TRBD1
v_call: TRBV5-5

cdr3_nt: TGTGCCAGCAGAAAGGGGGCTGGGGCCAACGTCCTGACTTTC
cdr3_aa: CASRKGAGANVLTF
j_call: TRBJ2-6
clone_size: -
d_call: -
v_call: TRBV7-6

cdr3_nt: TGTGCCAGTAGCCGGACAAGCTCTGGAAACACCATATATTTT
cdr3_aa: CASSRTSSGNTIYF
j_call: TRBJ1-3
clone_size: -
d_call: -
v_call: TRBV19

cdr3_nt: TGTGCCAGCAGCACAGCCGGGGAGCTTAATTCACCCCTCCACTTT
cdr3_aa: CASSTAGELNSPLHF
j_call: TRBJ1-6
clone_size: -
d_call: -
v_call: TRBV5-6

cdr3_nt: TGCGCCAGCACCTACCCCTCGGGGGGGAGAAATGAAAAACTGTTTTTT
cdr3_aa: CASTYPSGGRNEKLFF
j_call: TRBJ1-4
clone_size: -
d_call: -
v_call: TRBV4-1

cdr3_nt: TGCGCCAGCAGCTTGACACAGGGTGGAGCTTTCTTT
cdr3_aa: CASSLTQGGAFF
j_call: TRBJ1-1
clone_size: -
d_call: -
v_call: TRBV5-1

cdr3_nt: TGTGCCAGTCGACCCGAGCCACAGGGGACTGAAGCTTTCTTT
cdr3_aa: CASRPEPQGTEAFF
j_call: TRBJ1-1
clone_size: few
d_call: TRBD1
v_call: TRBV2

cdr3_nt: TGTGCCAGCAGCTTGCAGGCCAACACTGAAGCTTTCTTT
cdr3_aa: CASSLQANTEAFF
j_call: TRBJ1-1
clone_size: once
d_call: -
v_call: TRBV5-4

cdr3_nt: TGCGCCAGCAGTGGCCCCCCACCAGTCGTCGGCTACACCTTC
cdr3_aa: CASSGPPPVVGYTF
j_call: TRBJ1-2
clone_size: few
d_call: -
v_call: TRBV10-1

cdr3_nt: TGTGCCAGCAGCTTGGGTGGTCTAGCGGGGACCGGGGAGCTGTTTTTT
cdr3_aa: CASSLGGLAGTGELFF
j_call: TRBJ2-2
clone_size: -
d_call: TRBD2
v_call: TRBV5-4

cdr3_nt: TGTGCCAGCAGGCCTGACAGGTCTCATGGCTACACCTTC
cdr3_aa: CASRPDRSHGYTF
j_call: TRBJ1-2
clone_size: -
d_call: -
v_call: TRBV7-9

cdr3_nt: TGCGCCAGCAGCCAAGAGATCGTCACTCCTGGCTACACCTTC
cdr3_aa: CASSQEIVTPGYTF
j_call: TRBJ1-2
clone_size: -
d_call: -
v_call: TRBV4-1

cdr3_nt: TGTGCCAGCAGTCGGCGGGGGGGCTTAGATACGCAGTATTTT
cdr3_aa: CASSRRGGLDTQYF
j_call: TRBJ2-3
clone_size: -
d_call: TRBD2
v_call: TRBV6-5

cdr3_nt: TGTGCCAGTAGTCAGGACAGGGGAGCCCAGCCCCAGCATTTT
cdr3_aa: CASSQDRGAQPQHF
j_call: TRBJ1-5
clone_size: -
d_call: TRBD1
v_call: TRBV19

cdr3_nt: TGCGCCAGCAGCTCGACCGCAACGGGGGGCTACACCTTC
cdr3_aa: CASSSTATGGYTF
j_call: TRBJ1-2
clone_size: -
d_call: -
v_call: TRBV5-1

cdr3_nt: TGTGCCAGCAGTTCGTCGGGTTGGGATCAGCCCCAGCATTTT
cdr3_aa: CASSSSGWDQPQHF
j_call: TRBJ1-5
clone_size: -
d_call: -
v_call: TRBV6-6

cdr3_nt: TGCGCCAGCAGCCCTCTTCCGGGACAGGGACGCTCTGAAGCTTTCTTT
cdr3_aa: CASSPLPGQGRSEAFF
j_call: TRBJ1-1
clone_size: -
d_call: TRBD1
v_call: TRBV5-1

cdr3_nt: TGTGCCAGCTCACCATTCCCCTTTCAGCCCCAGCATTTT
cdr3_aa: CASSPFPFQPQHF
j_call: TRBJ1-5
clone_size: -
d_call: -
v_call: TRBV18

cdr3_nt: TGTGCCAGCAGCGTCCTCGGGGTTAGCACAGATACGCAGTATTTT
cdr3_aa: CASSVLGVSTDTQYF
j_call: TRBJ2-3
clone_size: many
d_call: -
v_call: TRBV9

cdr3_nt: TGTGCCAGCAGCTTAGACAGGGGACGTGGTGGAAACACCATATATTTT
cdr3_aa: CASSLDRGRGGNTIYF
j_call: TRBJ1-3
clone_size: -
d_call: TRBD1
v_call: TRBV7-6

cdr3_nt: TGCGCCAGCAGCCAAGTAGGACAGATACTCCGAGGGGCCAACGTCCTGACTTTC
cdr3_aa: CASSQVGQILRGANVLTF
j_call: TRBJ2-6
clone_size: -
d_call: -
v_call: TRBV4-1

cdr3_nt: TGTGCCAGCAGTCGGGGGGAGACCCAGTACTTC
cdr3_aa: CASSRGETQYF
j_call: TRBJ2-5
clone_size: -
d_call: -
v_call: TRBV11-3